These 2 T cell receptor beta chains share one sample of origin, sequenced in a study of blood T cell repertoires in COVID-19 (dated by TCRdb to 2018 to 2020). The library was built by means of the immunoSEQ multiplex PCR assay. The table comes from immuneACCESS by way of TCRdb, which keeps in-frame sequences with V and J called. Part of the clones is missing from these tables; in studies checked, under half for an unresolved V gene and the rest for unknown reasons. The sample table lists about 110,000 clones, around 80% of them with a count of one. Jointly, the top ten make up 20% to 25% of the sample. The specimen was peripheral blood. All receptors come from a man aged 65-85 years with active or convalescent COVID-19.

V and J are TRBV7-3 and TRBJ2-5; TRBD1 might be the D (6 bases). V dropped 1 base and J dropped 5 bases, with 14 bases sitting between them. Germline V gene lookup returns CDR1 SGHTA and CDR2 FQGTGA. CDR3 length equals 15 residues. CDR3 bases: TGTGCCAGCAGCTTAAGGGCAGGGGATACGGAGACCCAGTACTTC. Residues: CASSLRAGDTETQYF. Looking up the rest from reference TRBV7-3 and TRBJ2-5 gives the full variable domain: GAGVSQTPSNKVTEKGKYVELRCDPISGHTALYWYRQSLGQGPEFLIYFQGTGAADDSGLPNDRFFAVRPEGSVSTLKIQRTERGDSAVYLCASSLRAGDTETQYFGPGTRLLVL.

The chain uses TRBV12-3 or TRBV12-4 and TRBJ2-7, with 7 bases matching TRBD1. Losses at the gene ends were 4 bases for V and 6 bases for J; bases not matched to a gene: 6. This CDR3 spans 13 amino acids. In DNA form, the CDR3 reads TGTGCCAGCAGTTCCCGGGACAGAGGCGAGCAGTACTTC. This translates into CASSSRDRGEQYF.